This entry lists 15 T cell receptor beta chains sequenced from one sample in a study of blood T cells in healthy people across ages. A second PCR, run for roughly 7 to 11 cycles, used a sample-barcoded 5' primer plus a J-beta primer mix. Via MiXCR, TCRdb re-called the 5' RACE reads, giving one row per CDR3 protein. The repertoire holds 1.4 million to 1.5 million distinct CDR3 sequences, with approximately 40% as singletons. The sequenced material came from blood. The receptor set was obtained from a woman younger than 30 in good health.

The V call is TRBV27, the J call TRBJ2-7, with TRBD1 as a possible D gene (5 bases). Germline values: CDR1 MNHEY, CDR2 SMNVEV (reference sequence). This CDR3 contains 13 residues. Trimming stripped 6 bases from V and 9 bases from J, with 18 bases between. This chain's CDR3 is CASSSQGSNGQYF. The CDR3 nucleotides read TGTGCCAGCAGCAGCCAGGGTTCAAACGGGCAGTACTTC.

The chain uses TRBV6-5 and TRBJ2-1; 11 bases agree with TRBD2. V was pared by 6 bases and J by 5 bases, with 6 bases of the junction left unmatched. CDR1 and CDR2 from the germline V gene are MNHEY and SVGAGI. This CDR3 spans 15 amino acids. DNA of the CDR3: TGTGCCAGCAGAGGGACTAGCGGTAGGAACAATGAGCAGTTCTTC. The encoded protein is CASRGTSGRNNEQFF.

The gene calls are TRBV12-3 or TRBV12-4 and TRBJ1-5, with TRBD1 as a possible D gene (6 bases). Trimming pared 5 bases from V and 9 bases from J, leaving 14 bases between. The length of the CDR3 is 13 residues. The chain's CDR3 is CASSVGGVRPQHF. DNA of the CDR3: TGTGCCAGCAGTGTAGGGGGAGTGCGGCCCCAGCATTTT.

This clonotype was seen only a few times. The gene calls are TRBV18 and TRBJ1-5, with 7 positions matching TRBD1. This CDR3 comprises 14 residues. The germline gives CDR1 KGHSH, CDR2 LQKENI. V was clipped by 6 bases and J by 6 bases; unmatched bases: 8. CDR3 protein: CASSSTGEGQPQHF. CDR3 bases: TGTGCCAGCTCGTCCACAGGGGAGGGTCAGCCCCAGCATTTT.

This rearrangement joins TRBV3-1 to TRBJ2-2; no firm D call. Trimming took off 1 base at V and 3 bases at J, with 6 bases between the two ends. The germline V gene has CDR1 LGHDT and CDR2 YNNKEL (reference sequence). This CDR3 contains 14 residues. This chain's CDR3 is CASSQGLYTGELFF. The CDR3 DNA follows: TGTGCCAGCAGCCAAGGACTTTACACCGGGGAGCTGTTTTTT.

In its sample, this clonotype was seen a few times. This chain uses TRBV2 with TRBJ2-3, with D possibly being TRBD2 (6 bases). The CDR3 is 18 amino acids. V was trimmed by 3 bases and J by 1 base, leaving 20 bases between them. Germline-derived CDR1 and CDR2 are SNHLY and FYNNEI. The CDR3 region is CASSEGWDFPFGTDTQYF. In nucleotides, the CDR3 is TGTGCCAGCAGTGAGGGATGGGACTTCCCCTTTGGCACAGATACGCAGTATTTT.

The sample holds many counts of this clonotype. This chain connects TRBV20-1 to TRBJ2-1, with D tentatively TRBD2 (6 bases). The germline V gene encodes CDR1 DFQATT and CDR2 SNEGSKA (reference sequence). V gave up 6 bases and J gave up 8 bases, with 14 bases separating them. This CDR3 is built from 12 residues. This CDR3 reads CSAWDSYHEQFF. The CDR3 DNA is TGCAGTGCCTGGGACTCTTATCATGAGCAGTTCTTC.

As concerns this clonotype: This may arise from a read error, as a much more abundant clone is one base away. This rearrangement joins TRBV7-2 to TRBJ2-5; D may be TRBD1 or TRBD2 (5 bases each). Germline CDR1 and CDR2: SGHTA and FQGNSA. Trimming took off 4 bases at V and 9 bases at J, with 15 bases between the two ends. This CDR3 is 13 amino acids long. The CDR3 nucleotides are TGTGCCAGCAGCTCCAGGACACTCGGGGCCCAGTACTTC. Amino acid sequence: CASSSRTLGAQYF.

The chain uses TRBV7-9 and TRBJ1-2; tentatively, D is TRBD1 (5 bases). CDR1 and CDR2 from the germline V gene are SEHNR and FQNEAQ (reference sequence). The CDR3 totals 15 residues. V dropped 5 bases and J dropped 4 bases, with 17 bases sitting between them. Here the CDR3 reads CASSGGRGDGYGYTF. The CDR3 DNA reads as TGTGCCAGCAGCGGAGGGCGGGGGGATGGCTATGGCTACACCTTC. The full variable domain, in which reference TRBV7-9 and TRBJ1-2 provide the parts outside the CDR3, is DTGVSQNPRHKITKRGQNVTFRCDPISEHNRLYWYRQTLGQGPEFLTYFQNEAQLEKSRLLSDRFSAERPKGSFSTLEIQRTEQGDSAMYLCASSGGRGDGYGYTFGSGTRLTVV.

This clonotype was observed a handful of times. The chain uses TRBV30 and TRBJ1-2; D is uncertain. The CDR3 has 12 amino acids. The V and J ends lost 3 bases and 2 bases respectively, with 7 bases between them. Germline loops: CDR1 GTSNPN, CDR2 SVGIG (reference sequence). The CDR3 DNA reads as TGTGCCTGGAGGGAGATCAACTATGGCTACACCTTC. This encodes CAWREINYGYTF.

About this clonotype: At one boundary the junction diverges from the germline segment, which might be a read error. CDR3 DNA: TGTGTCAGCAGCTTGGCCGGGACGGGGAACTATGGCTACACCTTC. Its protein is CVSSLAGTGNYGYTF. This rearrangement joins TRBV5-6 to TRBJ1-2; tentative D call: TRBD1 (5 bases). From germline, CDR1 is SGHDT and CDR2 YYEEEE. The CDR3 is made up of 15 amino acids.

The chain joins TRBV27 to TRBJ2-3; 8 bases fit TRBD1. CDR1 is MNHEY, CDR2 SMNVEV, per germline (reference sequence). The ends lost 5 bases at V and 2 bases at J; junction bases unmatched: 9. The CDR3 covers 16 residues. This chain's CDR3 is CASSPGTGLFTDTQYF. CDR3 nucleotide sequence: TGTGCCAGCAGTCCCGGGACAGGACTTTTCACAGATACGCAGTATTTT.

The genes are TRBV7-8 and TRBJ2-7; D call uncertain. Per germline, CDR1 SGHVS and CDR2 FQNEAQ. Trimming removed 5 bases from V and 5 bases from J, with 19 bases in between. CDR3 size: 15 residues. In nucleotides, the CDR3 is TGTGCCAGCAGCGTAGTGGCAGTTCCGGCCAACGAGCAGTACTTC. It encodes CASSVVAVPANEQYF.

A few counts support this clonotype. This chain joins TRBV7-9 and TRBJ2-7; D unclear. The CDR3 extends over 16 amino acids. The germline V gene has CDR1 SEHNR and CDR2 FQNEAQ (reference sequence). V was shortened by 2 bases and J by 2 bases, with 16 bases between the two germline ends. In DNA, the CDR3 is TGTGCCAGCAGCTTAACAACTCCCGCTGGAACCTACGAGCAGTACTTC. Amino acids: CASSLTTPAGTYEQYF.

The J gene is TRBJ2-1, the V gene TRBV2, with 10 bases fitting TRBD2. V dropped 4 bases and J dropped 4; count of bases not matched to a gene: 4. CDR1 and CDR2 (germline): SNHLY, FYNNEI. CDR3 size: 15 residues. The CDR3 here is CASSVEAGGYNEQFF. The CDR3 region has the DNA TGTGCCAGCAGTGTCGAAGCGGGGGGGTACAATGAGCAGTTCTTC.